This section outlines one T cell receptor (beta chain) sequence together with its context. Libraries were prepared by immunoSEQ multiplex PCR; TCRdb keeps only in-frame clonotypes and omits some of them. The repertoire holds approximately 640,000 clones, with 90% as singletons. Germline V CDR1 and CDR2: MGHRA, YSYEKL. CDR3 length equals 15 residues. V was clipped by 4 bases and J by 1 base, with 13 bases between them. This sample is drawn from a study of shared clonotypes between healthy human individuals. This TCR was sampled from a man between 18 and 35 years old in good health. Some clones in this sample may be carry-over from other donors' samples. The specimen sequenced was memory CD8+ T cells from PBMCs. As to subset: CD45RO+ cells pooled with CCR7-negative TemRA cells. This sequence joins TRBV4-1 and TRBJ1-1; D ambiguous. The CDR3 DNA sequence: TGCGCCAGCAGCCCTGAGCGGACGGCGAACACTGAAGCTTTCTTT. Amino acids: CASSPERTANTEAFF.